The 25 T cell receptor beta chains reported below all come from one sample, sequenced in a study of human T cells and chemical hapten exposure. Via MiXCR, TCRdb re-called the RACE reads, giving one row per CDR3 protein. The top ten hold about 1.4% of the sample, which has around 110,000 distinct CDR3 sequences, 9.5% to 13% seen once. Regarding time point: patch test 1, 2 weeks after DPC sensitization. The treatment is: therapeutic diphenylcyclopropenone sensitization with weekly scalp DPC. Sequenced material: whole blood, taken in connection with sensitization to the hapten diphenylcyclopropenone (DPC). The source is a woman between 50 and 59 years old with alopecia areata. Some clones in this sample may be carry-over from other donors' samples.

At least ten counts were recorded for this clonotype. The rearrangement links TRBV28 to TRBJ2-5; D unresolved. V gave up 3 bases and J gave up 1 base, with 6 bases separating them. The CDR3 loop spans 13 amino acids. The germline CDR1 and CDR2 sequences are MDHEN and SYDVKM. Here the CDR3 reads CASSFYSQETQYF. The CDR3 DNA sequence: TGTGCCAGCAGTTTTTACAGCCAAGAGACCCAGTACTTC.

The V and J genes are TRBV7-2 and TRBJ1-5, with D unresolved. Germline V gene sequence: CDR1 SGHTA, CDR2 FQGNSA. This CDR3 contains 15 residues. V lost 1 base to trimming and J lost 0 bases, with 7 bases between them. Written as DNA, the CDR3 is TGTGCCAGCAGCTTAGTTAGTAATAGCAATCAGCCCCAGCATTTT. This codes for CASSLVSNSNQPQHF.

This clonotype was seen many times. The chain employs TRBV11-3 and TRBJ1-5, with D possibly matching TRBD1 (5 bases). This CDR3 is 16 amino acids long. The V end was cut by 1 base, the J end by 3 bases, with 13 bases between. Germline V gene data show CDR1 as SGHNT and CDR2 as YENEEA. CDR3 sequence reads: CASSLAAGIANQPQHF. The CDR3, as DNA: TGTGCCAGCAGCTTAGCGGCAGGGATTGCCAATCAGCCCCAGCATTTT.

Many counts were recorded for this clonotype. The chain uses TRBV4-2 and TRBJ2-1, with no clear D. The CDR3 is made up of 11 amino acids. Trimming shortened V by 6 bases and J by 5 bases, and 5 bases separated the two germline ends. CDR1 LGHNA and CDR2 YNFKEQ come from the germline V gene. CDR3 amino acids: CASSLHNEQFF. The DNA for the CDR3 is TGTGCCAGCAGTTTACACAATGAGCAGTTCTTC.

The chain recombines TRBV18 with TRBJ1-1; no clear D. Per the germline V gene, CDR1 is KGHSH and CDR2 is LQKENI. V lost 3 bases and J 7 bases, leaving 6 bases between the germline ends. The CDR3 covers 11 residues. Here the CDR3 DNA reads TGTGCCAGCTCACCGTCGGATGAAGCTTTCTTT. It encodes CASSPSDEAFF. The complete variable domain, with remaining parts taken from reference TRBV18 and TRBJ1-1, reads NAGVMQNPRHLVRRRGQEARLRCSPMKGHSHVYWYRQLPEEGLKFMVYLQKENIIDESGMPKERFSAEFPKEGPSILRIQQVVRGDSAAYFCASSPSDEAFFGQGTRLTVV.

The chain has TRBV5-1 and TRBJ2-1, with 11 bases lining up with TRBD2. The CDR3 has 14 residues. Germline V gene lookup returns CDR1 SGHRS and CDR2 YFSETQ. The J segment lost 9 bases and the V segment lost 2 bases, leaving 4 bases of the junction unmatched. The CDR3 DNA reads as TGCGCCAGCAGCTTCCTAGCGGGGGGCCGTGAGCAGTTCTTC. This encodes CASSFLAGGREQFF.

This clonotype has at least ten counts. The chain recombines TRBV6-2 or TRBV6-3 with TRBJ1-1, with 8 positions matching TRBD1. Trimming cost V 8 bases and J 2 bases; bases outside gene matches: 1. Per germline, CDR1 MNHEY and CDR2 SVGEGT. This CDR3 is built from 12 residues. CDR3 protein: CASGQGNTEAFF. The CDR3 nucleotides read TGTGCCAGCGGACAGGGCAACACTGAAGCTTTCTTT.

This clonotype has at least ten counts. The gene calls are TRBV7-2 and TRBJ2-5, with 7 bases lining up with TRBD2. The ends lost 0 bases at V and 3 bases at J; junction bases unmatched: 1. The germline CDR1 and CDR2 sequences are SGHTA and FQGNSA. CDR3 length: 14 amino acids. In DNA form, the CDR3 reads TGTGCCAGCAGCTTAGCCAGCGGGAAAGAGACCCAGTACTTC. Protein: CASSLASGKETQYF.

Here the CDR3 DNA reads TGCGCCAGCGGAGCGACAGGAACTAACTATGGCTACACCTTC. Residues: CASGATGTNYGYTF. The chain joins TRBV5-1 to TRBJ1-2; D might be TRBD1 (6 bases). Germline V gene data show CDR1 as SGHRS and CDR2 as YFSETQ. Trimming removed 7 bases at V and 0 bases at J, with 13 bases between. CDR3 length: 14 amino acids.

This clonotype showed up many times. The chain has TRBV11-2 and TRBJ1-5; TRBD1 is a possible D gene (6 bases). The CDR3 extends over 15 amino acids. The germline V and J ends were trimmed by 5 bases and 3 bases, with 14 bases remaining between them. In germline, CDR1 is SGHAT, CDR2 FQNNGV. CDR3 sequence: CASSRRGQLNQPQHF. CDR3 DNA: TGTGCCAGCAGCCGCAGAGGACAGCTCAATCAGCCCCAGCATTTT. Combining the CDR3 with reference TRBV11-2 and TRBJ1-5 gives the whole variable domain EAGVAQSPRYKIIEKRQSVAFWCNPISGHATLYWYQQILGQGPKLLIQFQNNGVVDDSQLPKDRFSAERLKGVDSTLKIQPAKLEDSAVYLCASSRRGQLNQPQHFGDGTRLSIL.

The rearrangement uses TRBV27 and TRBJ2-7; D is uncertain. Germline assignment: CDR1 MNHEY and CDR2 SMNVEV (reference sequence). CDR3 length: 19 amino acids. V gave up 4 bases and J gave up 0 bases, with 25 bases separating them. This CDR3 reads CASSSLLGVVGSNSYEQYF. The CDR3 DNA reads TGTGCCAGCAGTTCACTCCTAGGCGTTGTTGGTTCCAACTCCTACGAGCAGTACTTC.

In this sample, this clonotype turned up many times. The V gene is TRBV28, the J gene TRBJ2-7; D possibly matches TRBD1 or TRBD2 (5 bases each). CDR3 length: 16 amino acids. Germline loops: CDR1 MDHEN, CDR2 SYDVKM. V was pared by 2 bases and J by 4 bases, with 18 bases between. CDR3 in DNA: TGTGCCAGCAGTTTAGGTGACGGGGCAGCTGCTTACGAGCAGTACTTC. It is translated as CASSLGDGAAAYEQYF.

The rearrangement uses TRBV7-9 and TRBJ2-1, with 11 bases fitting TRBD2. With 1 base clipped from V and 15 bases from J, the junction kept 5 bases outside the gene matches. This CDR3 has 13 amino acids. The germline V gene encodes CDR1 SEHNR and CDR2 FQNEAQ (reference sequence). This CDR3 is CASSLGTSGPRFF. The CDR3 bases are TGTGCCAGCAGCTTAGGGACTAGCGGGCCCCGGTTCTTC.

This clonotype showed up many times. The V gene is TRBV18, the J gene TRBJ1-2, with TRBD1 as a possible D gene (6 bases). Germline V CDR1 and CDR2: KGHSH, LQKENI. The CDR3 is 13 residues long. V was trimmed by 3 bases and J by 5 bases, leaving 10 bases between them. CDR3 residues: CASSPDRRYGYTF. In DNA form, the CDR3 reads TGTGCCAGCTCACCCGACAGGCGTTATGGCTACACCTTC.

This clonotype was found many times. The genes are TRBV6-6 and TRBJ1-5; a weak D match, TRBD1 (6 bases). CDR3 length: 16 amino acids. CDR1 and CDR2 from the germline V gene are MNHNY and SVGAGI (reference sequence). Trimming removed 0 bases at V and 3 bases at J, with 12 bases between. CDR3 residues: CASSYSWQGNNQPQHF. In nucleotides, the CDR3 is TGTGCCAGCAGTTACTCGTGGCAGGGGAACAATCAGCCCCAGCATTTT.

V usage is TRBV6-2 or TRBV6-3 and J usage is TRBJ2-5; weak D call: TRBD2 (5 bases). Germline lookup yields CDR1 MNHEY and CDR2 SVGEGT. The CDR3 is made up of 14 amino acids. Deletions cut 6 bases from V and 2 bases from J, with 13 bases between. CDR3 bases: TGTGCCAGCAGAGGGAGTTCGGTTCAAGAGACCCAGTACTTC. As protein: CASRGSSVQETQYF.

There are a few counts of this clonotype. The CDR3 is CASTEQLNQPQHF. In DNA form, the CDR3 reads TGTGCCAGCACCGAACAGCTGAATCAGCCCCAGCATTTT. The chain couples TRBV7-8 to TRBJ1-5; D call uncertain. Germline CDR1 reads SGHVS; CDR2 reads FQNEAQ. Deletions cut 7 bases from V and 4 bases from J, with 11 bases between. The length of the CDR3 is 13 residues.

CDR3 in amino acids: CSVLSGTQETQYF. As DNA, the CDR3 is TGCAGCGTTCTTAGCGGGACGCAAGAGACCCAGTACTTC. The V gene is TRBV29-1, the J gene TRBJ2-5, with 8 nucleotides matching TRBD2. After removal of 5 bases from V and 2 bases from J, the junction contained 4 bases not matched to a gene. Germline CDR1 SQVTM, CDR2 ANQGSEA. The CDR3 has 13 residues.

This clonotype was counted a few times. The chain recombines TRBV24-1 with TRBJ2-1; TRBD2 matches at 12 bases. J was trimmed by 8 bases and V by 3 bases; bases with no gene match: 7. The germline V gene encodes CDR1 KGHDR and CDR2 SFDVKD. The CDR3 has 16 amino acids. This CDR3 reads CATSDPLAGGLHEQFF. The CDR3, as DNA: TGTGCCACCAGTGATCCTCTAGCGGGAGGGTTGCATGAGCAGTTCTTC.

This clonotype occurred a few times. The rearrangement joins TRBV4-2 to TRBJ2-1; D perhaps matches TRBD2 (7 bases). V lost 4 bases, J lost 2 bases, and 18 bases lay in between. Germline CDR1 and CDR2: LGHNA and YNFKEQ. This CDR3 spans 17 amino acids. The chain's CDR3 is CASSPESRGGAYNEQFF. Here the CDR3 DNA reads TGTGCCAGCAGCCCAGAGAGTAGAGGGGGGGCCTACAATGAGCAGTTCTTC.

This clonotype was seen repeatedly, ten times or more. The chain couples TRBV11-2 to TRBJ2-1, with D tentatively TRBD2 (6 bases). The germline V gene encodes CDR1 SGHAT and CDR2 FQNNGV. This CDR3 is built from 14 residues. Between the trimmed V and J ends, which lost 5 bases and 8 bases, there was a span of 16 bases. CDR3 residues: CASSQGWRVHEQFF. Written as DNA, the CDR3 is TGTGCCAGCAGCCAGGGCTGGAGGGTCCATGAGCAGTTCTTC.

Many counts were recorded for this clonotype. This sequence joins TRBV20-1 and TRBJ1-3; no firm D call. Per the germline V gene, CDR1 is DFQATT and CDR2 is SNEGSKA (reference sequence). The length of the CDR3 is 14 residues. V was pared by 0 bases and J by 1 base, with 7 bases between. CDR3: CSARDPDSGNTIYF. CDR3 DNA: TGCAGTGCTAGAGATCCAGATTCTGGAAACACCATATATTTT.

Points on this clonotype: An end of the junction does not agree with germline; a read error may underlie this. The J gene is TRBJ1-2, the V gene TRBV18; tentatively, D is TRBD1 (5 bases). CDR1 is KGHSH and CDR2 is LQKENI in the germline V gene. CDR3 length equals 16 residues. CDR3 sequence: CTSSPRSTGGDYGYTF. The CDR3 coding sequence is TGTACCAGCTCCCCCCGGAGTACGGGAGGGGACTATGGCTACACCTTC.

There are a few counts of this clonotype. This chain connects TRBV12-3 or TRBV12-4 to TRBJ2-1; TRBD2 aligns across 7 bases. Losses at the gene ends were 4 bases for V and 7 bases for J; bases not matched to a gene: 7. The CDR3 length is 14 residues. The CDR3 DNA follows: TGTGCCAGCAGTTCCGGGACTACCCCGAATGAGCAGTTCTTC. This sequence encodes CASSSGTTPNEQFF.

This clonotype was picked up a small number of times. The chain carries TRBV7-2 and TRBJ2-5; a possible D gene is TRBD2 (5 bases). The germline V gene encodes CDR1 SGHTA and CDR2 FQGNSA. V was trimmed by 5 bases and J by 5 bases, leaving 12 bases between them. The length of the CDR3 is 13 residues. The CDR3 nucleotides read TGTGCCAGCAGCCCCACACGCGGGGAGACCCAGTACTTC. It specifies CASSPTRGETQYF. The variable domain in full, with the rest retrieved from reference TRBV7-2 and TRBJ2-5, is GAGVSQSPSNKVTEKGKDVELRCDPISGHTALYWYRQSLGQGLEFLIYFQGNSAPDKSGLPSDRFSAERTGGSVSTLTIQRTQQEDSAVYLCASSPTRGETQYFGPGTRLLVL.